The 28 T cell receptor beta chains below all came from one sample that was sequenced in a study of CD8 T cells in Susac syndrome. Reverse transcription of 0.5 to 1 ug RNA was performed with random hexamers. From the immunoSEQ multiplex PCR reads, TCRdb called clonotypes with MiXCR, one entry per CDR3 protein. The sample holds approximately 150,000 distinct CDR3 sequences, 93% seen once. Sequences were obtained from CD4+ T cells from PBMCs. The receptors come from a human donor in good health.

The CDR3 sequence is CASSQGVNSPLHF. CDR3 in DNA: TGTGCCAGCAGCCAGGGAGTTAATTCACCCCTCCACTTT. This chain joins TRBV3-1 and TRBJ1-6; D ambiguous. CDR1 is LGHDT and CDR2 is YNNKEL in the germline V gene (reference sequence). CDR3 length: 13 residues. The V end lost 3 bases, the J end lost 6 bases, and 6 bases lay between the germline ends.

The V gene is TRBV20-1, the J gene TRBJ1-5; D gene unclear. V was clipped by 3 bases and J by 0 bases, with 18 bases between them. CDR1 is DFQATT, CDR2 SNEGSKA, per germline (reference sequence). The CDR3 runs 17 residues. The CDR3 region has the DNA TGCAGTGCTAGCGAACAGCTAACTTCATATAGCAATCAGCCCCAGCATTTT. Protein product: CSASEQLTSYSNQPQHF.

The chain uses TRBV5-4 and TRBJ1-2, with a possible D match to TRBD1 (5 bases). Deletions cut 3 bases from V and 1 base from J, with 16 bases between. The CDR3 sequence is 16 residues long. CDR1 is SGHNT, CDR2 YYREEE, per germline (reference sequence). The CDR3: CASSSGTLGGNYGYTF. CDR3 nucleotides: TGTGCCAGCAGCTCCGGGACGCTCGGCGGTAACTATGGCTACACCTTC. The entire variable domain, with the rest obtained from reference TRBV5-4 and TRBJ1-2, is as follows: ETGVTQSPTHLIKTRGQQVTLRCSSQSGHNTVSWYQQALGQGPQFIFQYYREEENGRGNFPPRFSGLQFPNYSSELNVNALELDDSALYLCASSSGTLGGNYGYTFGSGTRLTVV.

CDR3 in amino acids: CASSPPLDRAPFF. In DNA form, the CDR3 reads TGTGCCAGCAGCCCCCCCCTCGACAGGGCGCCTTTCTTT. The gene calls are TRBV3-1 and TRBJ1-1; 7 bases are shared with TRBD1. The CDR3 runs 13 residues. The J segment lost 12 bases and the V segment lost 4 bases, leaving 11 bases of the junction unmatched. Germline assignment: CDR1 LGHDT and CDR2 YNNKEL (reference sequence).

This clonotype came up once. The chain couples TRBV5-6 to TRBJ2-4; 10 bases fit TRBD1. The CDR3 loop spans 14 amino acids. V lost 4 bases to trimming and J lost 6 bases; unmatched junction nucleotides: 4. Germline assignment: CDR1 SGHDT and CDR2 YYEEEE. CDR3 region: CASSLWTGGNIQYF. The CDR3 DNA sequence: TGTGCCAGCAGCCTTTGGACAGGGGGAAACATTCAGTACTTC.

V and J are TRBV6-6 and TRBJ2-3, with 14 bases identical to TRBD2. This CDR3 has 16 amino acids. Germline V gene data show CDR1 as MNHNY and CDR2 as SVGAGI (reference sequence). The ends lost 5 bases at V and 2 bases at J; junction bases unmatched: 3. The CDR3: CASSGLAGGITDTQYF. CDR3 sequence (DNA): TGTGCCAGCAGTGGACTAGCGGGGGGTATCACAGATACGCAGTATTTT.

V and J are TRBV3-1 and TRBJ2-3, with 10 bases identical to TRBD2. CDR1 is LGHDT, CDR2 YNNKEL, per germline (reference sequence). V shed 5 bases, J shed 7 bases, and the junction held 6 bases outside the gene matches. This CDR3 comprises 14 residues. CDR3: CASSERGGGNTQYF. Here the CDR3 DNA reads TGTGCCAGCAGCGAGCGGGGGGGCGGGAATACGCAGTATTTT.

For the CDR3, the DNA is TGTGCCAGCAGTTTAGAGGGCAGGGGCTCCTACGAGCAGTACTTC. It codes for CASSLEGRGSYEQYF. V and J are TRBV27 and TRBJ2-7; D perhaps matches TRBD1 (6 bases). The CDR3 consists of 15 residues. Germline V gene sequence: CDR1 MNHEY, CDR2 SMNVEV (reference sequence). Trimming shortened V by 2 bases and J by 0 bases, and 11 bases separated the two germline ends.

The chain couples TRBV5-1 to TRBJ2-2, with 8 bases aligning to TRBD2. The ends lost 4 bases at V and 14 bases at J; junction bases unmatched: 16. Germline V lookup: CDR1 SGHRS, CDR2 YFSETQ. The CDR3 spans 15 residues. CDR3 sequence (DNA): TGCGCCAGCAGCATAGGACTAGCAGTGCCCGGGAATCTGTTTTTT. Translated: CASSIGLAVPGNLFF.

The rearrangement links TRBV15 to TRBJ2-7, with D tentatively TRBD1 (5 bases). Germline CDR1 reads LNHNV; CDR2 reads YYDKDF (reference sequence). This CDR3 is 14 amino acids long. Deletions cut 3 bases from V and 2 bases from J, with 11 bases between. CDR3 sequence reads: CATSSEPDTYEQYF. Here the CDR3 DNA reads TGTGCCACCAGCAGCGAACCGGACACCTACGAGCAGTACTTC.

This sequence joins TRBV4-1 and TRBJ1-2, with D possibly TRBD1 on 6 matching bases. V was pared by 3 bases and J by 0 bases, with 14 bases between. Germline values: CDR1 MGHRA, CDR2 YSYEKL. The CDR3 length is 16 residues. The CDR3 is CASSQPGRGANYGYTF. The CDR3 DNA sequence: TGCGCCAGCAGCCAGCCCGGAAGGGGGGCTAACTATGGCTACACCTTC.

The chain has TRBV5-6 and TRBJ1-2; unclear D gene. This CDR3 is 13 amino acids long. Germline values: CDR1 SGHDT, CDR2 YYEEEE. Trimming stripped 2 bases from V and 5 bases from J, with 10 bases between. The CDR3 coding sequence is TGTGCCAGCAGCTTCTGGACGGGATATGGCTACACCTTC. Translating it yields CASSFWTGYGYTF.

This clonotype was recorded only once. The V gene is TRBV5-1, the J gene TRBJ2-3; D is undetermined. The ends were cut back, 5 bases at V and 4 bases at J, with 8 bases in the middle. Germline CDR1 is SGHRS and CDR2 is YFSETQ. This CDR3 is 12 amino acids long. CDR3 nucleotides: TGCGCCAGCAGGTTAGGTTCAGATACGCAGTATTTT. Translation: CASRLGSDTQYF.

The chain links TRBV29-1 to TRBJ2-3; 14 nucleotides align to TRBD2. The CDR3 is 15 residues long. Trimming at V came to 4 bases and at J to 1 base, leaving 1 base not matched to a gene. From germline, CDR1 is SQVTM and CDR2 ANQGSEA. The CDR3 reads CSVGGLAGGTDTQYF. The CDR3 region has the DNA TGCAGCGTTGGGGGACTAGCGGGGGGCACAGATACGCAGTATTTT.

This sequence joins TRBV20-1 and TRBJ2-3; possibly TRBD2 for D (5 bases). Between the trimmed V and J ends, which lost 4 bases and 4 bases, there was a span of 21 bases. The CDR3 has 16 residues. The germline gives CDR1 DFQATT, CDR2 SNEGSKA (reference sequence). CDR3 sequence (DNA): TGCAGTGCTACCGACGCCGGGCCGGGGAGAGCAGATACGCAGTATTTT. The encoded protein is CSATDAGPGRADTQYF.

The chain has TRBV10-3 and TRBJ1-5, with unresolved D. Per the germline V gene, CDR1 is ENHRY and CDR2 is SYGVKD. Trimming stripped 4 bases from V and 3 bases from J, with 7 bases between. The CDR3 loop spans 13 amino acids. CDR3 DNA: TGTGCCATCAGTGGCGAGGACAATCAGCCCCAGCATTTT. Translating it yields CAISGEDNQPQHF.

This chain links TRBV29-1 with TRBJ2-6; 10 bases agree with TRBD1. The V segment lost 4 bases and the J segment 3 bases; nucleotides outside the gene matches: 3. CDR3 size: 15 residues. The germline gives CDR1 SQVTM, CDR2 ANQGSEA. CDR3: CSVGQGAVGANVLTF. In DNA, the CDR3 is TGCAGCGTTGGACAGGGGGCTGTTGGGGCCAACGTCCTGACTTTC.

This clonotype has just a few counts. J is TRBJ1-6 and V is TRBV18; D might be TRBD1 (6 bases). Germline values: CDR1 KGHSH, CDR2 LQKENI. This CDR3 contains 14 residues. Trimming cost V 3 bases and J 7 bases, with 10 bases left between them. The CDR3 spells CASSPRGSNSPLHF. Here the CDR3 DNA reads TGTGCCAGCTCACCCAGGGGCAGCAATTCACCCCTCCACTTT.

V usage is TRBV23-1 and J usage is TRBJ2-4, with D unclear. TRBV23-1 is an ORF, and what it does is uncertain. The CDR3 consists of 15 residues. V lost 7 bases and J lost 0, with 13 bases in between. CDR3: CASIPITVAKNIQYF. The DNA of the CDR3 is TGCGCCAGCATCCCGATAACAGTAGCCAAAAACATTCAGTACTTC.

The chain combines TRBV7-9 with TRBJ1-3; maybe TRBD1 (5 bases). From germline, CDR1 is SEHNR and CDR2 FQNEAQ (reference sequence). The CDR3 extends over 15 amino acids. V lost 5 bases and J 0 bases, leaving 11 bases between the germline ends. The CDR3 sequence: CASSPPRDSGNTIYF. The CDR3 nucleotides are TGTGCCAGCAGCCCCCCCAGGGACTCTGGAAACACCATATATTTT.

This rearrangement joins TRBV19 to TRBJ2-2; 11 positions agree with TRBD1. The V and J ends lost 11 bases and 5 bases, in that order; junction bases with no gene match: 7. This CDR3 contains 14 residues. Germline lookup yields CDR1 LNHDA and CDR2 SQIVND (reference sequence). CDR3: CALRTGGGTGELFF. In nucleotides, the CDR3 is TGTGCCTTAAGGACAGGGGGCGGGACCGGGGAGCTGTTTTTT.

The CDR3 DNA reads TGTGCCAGTAGCGGCGGGGGGGCGGGGGATACGCAGTATTTT. Amino acids: CASSGGGAGDTQYF. The chain employs TRBV19 and TRBJ2-3, with 9 bases fitting TRBD2. CDR3 length: 14 amino acids. Germline CDR1 reads LNHDA; CDR2 reads SQIVND (reference sequence). Trimming at V came to 6 bases and at J to 6 bases, leaving 7 bases not matched to a gene.

The gene calls are TRBV4-1 and TRBJ2-5; the match to TRBD1 covers 9 bases. Germline V gene sequence: CDR1 MGHRA, CDR2 YSYEKL. The CDR3 is 16 amino acids. V lost 0 bases, J lost 7 bases, and 9 bases stayed unmatched. Here the CDR3 reads CASSQDQGQGSGTQYF. DNA of the CDR3: TGCGCCAGCAGCCAAGATCAGGGACAGGGAAGCGGGACCCAGTACTTC.

The chain combines TRBV3-1 with TRBJ1-2; 10 nucleotides match TRBD1. V shed 4 bases, J shed 6 bases, and the junction held 2 bases outside the gene matches. The CDR3 extends over 13 amino acids. Germline CDR1 reads LGHDT; CDR2 reads YNNKEL (reference sequence). CDR3: CASSPDRGDGYTF. The CDR3, as DNA: TGTGCCAGCAGCCCGGACAGGGGGGATGGCTACACCTTC.

This rearrangement joins TRBV7-7 to TRBJ2-2, with 7 bases fitting TRBD1. Germline CDR1 and CDR2: SSHAT and FNYEAQ (reference sequence). V gave up 5 bases and J gave up 5 bases; unmatched junction bases: 5. The CDR3 has 14 amino acids. This CDR3 is CASSPGTATGELFF. For the CDR3, the DNA is TGTGCCAGCAGCCCCGGGACAGCGACCGGGGAGCTGTTTTTT.

This chain joins TRBV20-1 and TRBJ2-5; 9 nucleotides line up with TRBD2. The CDR3 runs 13 residues. The V gene's germline CDR1 is DFQATT and CDR2 SNEGSKA (reference sequence). V trimming: 5 bases; J trimming: 4 bases; junction bases outside the gene matches: 5. CDR3: CSASGTSTETQYF. CDR3 coding DNA: TGCAGTGCTTCCGGGACTAGCACAGAGACCCAGTACTTC.

J is TRBJ2-4 and V is TRBV9, with 11 bases matching TRBD2. The ends lost 4 bases at V and 5 bases at J; junction bases unmatched: 8. The CDR3 is made up of 16 amino acids. CDR1 and CDR2 (germline): SGDLS, YYNGEE. The chain's CDR3 is CASSPGLAGFQNIQYF. The CDR3 DNA reads TGTGCCAGCAGCCCAGGACTAGCGGGCTTCCAAAACATTCAGTACTTC. Together with reference TRBV9 and TRBJ2-4, the CDR3 gives the full variable domain: DSGVTQTPKHLITATGQRVTLRCSPRSGDLSVYWYQQSLDQGLQFLIQYYNGEERAKGNILERFSAQQFPDLHSELNLSSLELGDSALYFCASSPGLAGFQNIQYFGAGTRLSVL.

This clonotype was detected once. V and J are TRBV6-1 and TRBJ1-1, with D tentatively TRBD1 (6 bases). Trimming removed 6 bases from V and 2 bases from J, with 19 bases in between. CDR3 length: 16 amino acids. Germline loops: CDR1 MNHNS, CDR2 SASEGT. DNA for the CDR3: TGTGCCAGCAGGAGGCCCCCCGGGACATCCAACACTGAAGCTTTCTTT. It specifies CASRRPPGTSNTEAFF.